These 2 T cell receptor beta chains came from one sample sequenced in a study of T cell responses to AZD1222 COVID-19 vaccine. Generated by immunoSEQ multiplex PCR, the TCRdb table keeps only in-frame clones and is missing some. This table has roughly 150,000 clones, roughly 92% appearing once. The sequencing here drew on peripheral blood, taken on day 0 of AZD1222 vaccination. The receptors derive from an adult in good health.

The J gene is TRBJ2-3, the V gene TRBV29-1, with D perhaps assigned TRBD1 or TRBD2 (6 bases each). Germline CDR1 is SQVTM and CDR2 is ANQGSEA. V lost 7 bases and J 0 bases, leaving 14 bases between the germline ends. This CDR3 spans 14 amino acids. CDR3 region: CSAAGGPSTDTQYF. Written as DNA, the CDR3 is TGCAGCGCCGCCGGGGGCCCAAGCACAGATACGCAGTATTTT.

The chain recombines TRBV27 with TRBJ2-2; TRBD1 might be the D (7 bases). Germline CDR1 reads MNHEY; CDR2 reads SMNVEV (reference sequence). V was trimmed by 3 bases and J by 6 bases, leaving 20 bases between them. The CDR3 is 17 residues long. CDR3 sequence: CASSFHGGQILSGELFF. In DNA, the CDR3 is TGTGCCAGCAGTTTCCACGGGGGACAGATCTTGTCCGGGGAGCTGTTTTTT.